A selection of T cell receptor beta chains follows, all from one sample in a study of ipilimumab plus nivolumab after autologous stem cell transplantation. Here immunoSEQ multiplex PCR was the method, and the copy in TCRdb shows in-frame clones only, minus some. Found here are some 43,000 clones, roughly 84% of them singletons; the top ten hold about 0.97%. Sequencing was performed on PBMCs, taken in a trial of ipilimumab plus nivolumab as post-transplant consolidation. The receptors here all came from a male donor with multiple myeloma. Both conserved end residues are part of each CDR3. The D gene is left open where the match is weak. Clone size appears in some rows only: once, few, many, or a class for an expanded clone.

v_call	j_call	clone_size	d_call	cdr3_nt	cdr3_aa
TRBV27	TRBJ2-3	few	.	TGTGCCAGCAGTTTATCAAGGGTTACAGATACGCAGTATTTT	CASSLSRVTDTQYF
TRBV19	TRBJ2-5	.	TRBD2	TGTGCCAGTAGTATTGTTTCTGGCGGGGGGGCCAGGGAGACCCAGTACTTC	CASSIVSGGGARETQYF
TRBV16	TRBJ2-7	.	TRBD1	TGTGCCAGCAGCCAAGGGACAGCCCTTTACGAGCAGTACTTC	CASSQGTALYEQYF
TRBV10-3	TRBJ2-5	.	TRBD2	TGTGCCATCAGTGACCCAACTCGGGGGGGCGCCCAAGAGACCCAGTACTTC	CAISDPTRGGAQETQYF
TRBV6-5	TRBJ2-1	.	.	TGTGCCAGCAGCCGCGGGTCCTACAATGAGCAGTTCTTC	CASSRGSYNEQFF
TRBV19	TRBJ2-5	.	TRBD1	TGTGCCAGCCCAACAGGACAGGGGGCGGAAGAGCAGTACTTC	CASPTGQGAEEQYF
TRBV6-5	TRBJ2-7	once	.	TGTGCCAGCAGCCGAGCCGGCTCCTACGAGCAGTACTTC	CASSRAGSYEQYF
TRBV19	TRBJ2-5	.	TRBD1	TGTGCCAGTAGTATAGATCAGCCGGGACAGGAGACCCAGTACTTC	CASSIDQPGQETQYF
TRBV18	TRBJ2-5	.	TRBD2	TGTGCCAGCTCACCCCCTAAAGCGGGGGGGCGAGGGACGCAAGAGACCCAGTACTTC	CASSPPKAGGRGTQETQYF
TRBV19	TRBJ1-5	.	.	TGTGCCAGTAGTTTTCTGGCTCGGGCCAATCAGCCCCAGCATTTT	CASSFLARANQPQHF
TRBV7-2	TRBJ2-7	once	TRBD1	TGTGCCAGCAGCACCACAGGGGACCCCTCCTACGAGCAGTACTTC	CASSTTGDPSYEQYF
TRBV5-5	TRBJ2-5	.	.	TGTGCCAGTAGCTTCGGACGAGAGGGAGAGACCCAGTACTTC	CASSFGREGETQYF
TRBV27	TRBJ2-5	.	TRBD2	TGTGCCAGCAGTTTAAGCGGGAGTGAGGAGACCCAGTACTTC	CASSLSGSEETQYF
TRBV5-1	TRBJ2-5	.	.	TGCGCCAGCAGCTTCCAAGACAGCTACCAAGAGACCCAGTACTTC	CASSFQDSYQETQYF
TRBV7-2	TRBJ2-5	.	TRBD1	TGTGCCAGCAGCTTAGGCGACAGGGAGTGGGAGACCCAGTACTTC	CASSLGDREWETQYF
TRBV11-2	TRBJ2-3	.	.	TGTGCCAGCAGCTTAAACGCAGATACGCAGTATTTT	CASSLNADTQYF
TRBV29-1	TRBJ2-5	.	.	TGCAGCGTTGATGGGGCAGCGCAAGAGACCCAGTACTTC	CSVDGAAQETQYF
TRBV2	TRBJ2-7	.	TRBD1	TGTGCCAGCAGTGGGGACAGGGGGGATGATGAGCAGTACTTC	CASSGDRGDDEQYF
TRBV28	TRBJ2-1	.	.	TGTGCCAGCTGGGACTTATACAATGAGCAGTTCTTC	CASWDLYNEQFF
TRBV18	TRBJ1-1	.	TRBD1	TGTGCCAGCTCACCAAAAACAGGGGACAGCTCCCTAGGCACTGAAGCTTTCTTT	CASSPKTGDSSLGTEAFF
TRBV7-2	TRBJ1-5	.	TRBD1	TGTGCCAGCAGCCCTACAGGGGGCCTAAGCAATCAGCCCCAGCATTTT	CASSPTGGLSNQPQHF
TRBV7-2	TRBJ1-5	.	.	TGTGCCAGCAGCCCTCTCAGTCAGCCCCAGCATTTT	CASSPLSQPQHF
TRBV15	TRBJ1-1	.	TRBD1	TGTGCCACCAGCAGAGGGGGACAGGCATTAAACACTGAAGCTTTCTTT	CATSRGGQALNTEAFF
TRBV9	TRBJ2-2	.	.	TGTGCCAGCGCTCGGGGACATGGGGTGGCCGGGGAGCTGTTTTTT	CASARGHGVAGELFF
TRBV25-1	TRBJ1-5	.	.	TGTGCCAGCAGTGAAGGGACCGGACGAGGGGAGGGCAATCAGCCCCAGCATTTT	CASSEGTGRGEGNQPQHF
TRBV5-1	TRBJ2-7	.	TRBD1	TGCGCCAGCAGCTACACCGGGACAGCATCCTACGAGCAGTACTTC	CASSYTGTASYEQYF
TRBV12-5	TRBJ1-1	.	.	TGTGCTAGTGGTTTGAGGAGGAACACTGAAGCTTTCTTT	CASGLRRNTEAFF
TRBV4-3	TRBJ1-4	.	.	TGCGCCAGCAGCCAAGTCGGTTCGGATGAAAAACTGTTTTTT	CASSQVGSDEKLFF
TRBV6-6	TRBJ1-1	.	.	TGTGCCAGCAGTCCAGGGATGGGGACTGAAGCTTTCTTT	CASSPGMGTEAFF